The T cell receptor beta chain under discussion was sequenced for a study of breast tumors, draining lymph nodes, adjacent tissues. Overall study findings and caveats: Tumors had less TCR diversity than lymph nodes, more than nontumor tissue. Tumor and nontumor repertoires were significantly more similar in luminal-like than in basal-like breast cancer.

V dropped 7 bases and J dropped 3 bases, with 22 bases sitting between them. Looked up from germline, CDR1 is MNHEY and CDR2 is SMNVEV (reference sequence). This CDR3 is 17 amino acids long. The sample holds many counts of this clonotype. The antigen is unknown. TCRdb re-called the multiplex PCR reads through MiXCR, storing one row per CDR3 protein. The sample consists of over 12,000 distinct CDR3 sequences, around 47% of them appearing once. The gene calls are TRBV27 and TRBJ2-1; tentative D call: TRBD2 (7 bases). The clonotype comes from a female donor with breast cancer. Some clones in this sample may be carry-over from other donors' samples. What was sequenced was tumor-adjacent breast tissue. In nucleotides, the CDR3 is TGTGCCAGCACCAATACAGGGTCGGCTAGCGGCTACAATGAGCAGTTCTTC. Residues: CASTNTGSASGYNEQFF.